Sequencing of this T cell receptor (beta chain) was carried out in a study of blood T cells in healthy people across ages. For the second PCR, which ran for about 7 to 11 cycles, a sample-barcoded 5' primer and a J-beta primer mix were used. TCRdb redid the calling of the 5' RACE reads with MiXCR, one entry per CDR3 protein. The repertoire holds approximately 880,000 distinct CDR3 sequences, about 44% seen once, with 13% in the top ten. Sequenced sample: blood. The sequence was collected from a man aged 25-40 years in good health.

The CDR3, as DNA: TGTGCCAGCAGCTTGGGAAGAGCCCCCTACAATGAGCAGTTCTTC. Translating gives CASSLGRAPYNEQFF. The J gene is TRBJ2-1, the V gene TRBV5-6; D gene ambiguous. Germline CDR1 and CDR2: SGHDT and YYEEEE. Deletions cut 0 bases from V and 2 bases from J, with 9 bases between. The CDR3 extends over 15 amino acids.